This TCR beta chain was retrieved from a study of blood T cell repertoires in COVID-19. The Seattle patients joined while their infection was active and were tracked longitudinally afterward. The CDR3 consists of 15 residues. Unmatched junction bases numbered 6, after V lost 3 bases and J lost 2 bases. CDR1 is SGDLS and CDR2 is YYNGEE in the germline V gene. How the authors handled the data: Amplifying reference gene primers gave estimates of nucleated cell counts. The table came from immunoSEQ multiplex PCR; TCRdb's copy has only in-frame clones and leaves some out. V, J and clone size reflect that table, while D and trimming were determined from the DNA. Of some 170,000 clones detected, 75% to 85% appear once; the ten largest clones hold approximately 11%.

The source is a woman in her thirties or forties with COVID-19, enrolled during active disease. Source material: peripheral blood. The rearrangement joins TRBV9 to TRBJ2-3, with 7 bases that match TRBD2. The CDR3, as DNA: TGTGCCAGCAGCGGGGGAGGGGACTCCACAGATACGCAGTATTTT. Protein: CASSGGGDSTDTQYF.